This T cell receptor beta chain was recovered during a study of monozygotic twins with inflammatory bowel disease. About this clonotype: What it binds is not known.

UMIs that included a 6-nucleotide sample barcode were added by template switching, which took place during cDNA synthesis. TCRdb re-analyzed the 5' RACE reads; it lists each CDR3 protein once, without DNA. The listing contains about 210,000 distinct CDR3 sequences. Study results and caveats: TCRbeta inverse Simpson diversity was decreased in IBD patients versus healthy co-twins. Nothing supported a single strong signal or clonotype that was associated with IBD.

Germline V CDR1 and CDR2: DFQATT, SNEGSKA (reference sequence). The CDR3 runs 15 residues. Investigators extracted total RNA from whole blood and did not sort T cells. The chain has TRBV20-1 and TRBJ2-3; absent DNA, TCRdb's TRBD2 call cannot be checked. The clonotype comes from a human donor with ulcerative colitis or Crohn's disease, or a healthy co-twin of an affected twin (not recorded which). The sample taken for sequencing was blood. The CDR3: CSAREPSGGGDTQYF.